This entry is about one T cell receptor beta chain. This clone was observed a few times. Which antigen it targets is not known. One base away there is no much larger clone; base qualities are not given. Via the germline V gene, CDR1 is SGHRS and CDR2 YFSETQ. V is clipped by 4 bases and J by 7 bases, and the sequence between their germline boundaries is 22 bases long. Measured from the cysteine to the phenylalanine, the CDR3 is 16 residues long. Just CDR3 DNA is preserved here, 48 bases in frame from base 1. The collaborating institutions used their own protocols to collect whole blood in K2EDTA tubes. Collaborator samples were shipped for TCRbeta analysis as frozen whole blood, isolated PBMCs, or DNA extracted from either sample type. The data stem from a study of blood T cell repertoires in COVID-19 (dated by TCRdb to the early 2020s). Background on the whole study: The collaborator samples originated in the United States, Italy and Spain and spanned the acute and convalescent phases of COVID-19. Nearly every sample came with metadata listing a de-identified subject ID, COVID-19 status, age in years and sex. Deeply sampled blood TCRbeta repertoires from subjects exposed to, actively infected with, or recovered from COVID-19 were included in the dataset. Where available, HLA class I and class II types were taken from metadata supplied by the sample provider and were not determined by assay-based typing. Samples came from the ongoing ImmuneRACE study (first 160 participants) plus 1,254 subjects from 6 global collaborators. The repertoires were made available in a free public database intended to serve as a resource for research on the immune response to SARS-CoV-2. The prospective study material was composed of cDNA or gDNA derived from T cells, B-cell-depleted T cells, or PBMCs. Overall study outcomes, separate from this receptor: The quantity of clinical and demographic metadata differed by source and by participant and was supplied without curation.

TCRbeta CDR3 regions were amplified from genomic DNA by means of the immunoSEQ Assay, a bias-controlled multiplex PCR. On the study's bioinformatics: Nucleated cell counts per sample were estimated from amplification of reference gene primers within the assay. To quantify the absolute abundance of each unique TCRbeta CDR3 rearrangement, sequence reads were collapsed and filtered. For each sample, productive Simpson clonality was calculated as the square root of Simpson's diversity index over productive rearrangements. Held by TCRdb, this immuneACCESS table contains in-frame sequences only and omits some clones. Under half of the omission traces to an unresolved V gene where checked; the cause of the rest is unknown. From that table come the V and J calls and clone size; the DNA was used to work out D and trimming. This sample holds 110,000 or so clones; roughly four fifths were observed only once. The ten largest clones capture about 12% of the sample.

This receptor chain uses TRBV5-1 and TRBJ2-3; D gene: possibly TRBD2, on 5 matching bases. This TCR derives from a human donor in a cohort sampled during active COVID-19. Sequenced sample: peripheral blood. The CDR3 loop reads CASSPGGSSAVNTQYF. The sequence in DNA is TGCGCCAGCAGCCCCGGCGGGTCCTCCGCGGTGAATACGCAGTATTTT.